In this sample, the clone carrying this T cell receptor beta chain turned up once. Per the authors' pipeline: It was from reference gene primer amplification that nucleated cell counts were estimated. Sequencing used immunoSEQ multiplex PCR; TCRdb keeps in-frame clones, though not all of them. V, J and clone size are those of that table, while D and trimming were read from the DNA. Among around 300,000 clones, 88% were seen once, and the ten largest hold approximately 4%. Trimming removed 0 bases at V and 0 bases at J, with 10 bases between. The CDR3 extends over 16 amino acids. Germline CDR1 reads SGHNT; CDR2 reads YYREEE (reference sequence). These data belong to a study of blood T cell repertoires in COVID-19. Overall study: COVID-19 samples collected from the United States, Italy and Spain covered acute and convalescent phases.

The sequence came from a woman in her forties or fifties with active or convalescent COVID-19. The sequenced sample was peripheral blood. This chain joins TRBV5-4 and TRBJ1-3; D not certain. The CDR3 loop reads CASSLDSVNSGNTIYF. The CDR3 coding sequence is TGTGCCAGCAGCTTGGACTCGGTGAACTCTGGAAACACCATATATTTT.